A single sample gave rise to the 10 T cell receptor beta chains below, sequenced in a study of blood T cell repertoires in COVID-19. TCRdb's table, derived via immunoSEQ multiplex PCR, lists solely in-frame clones and lacks some. The profile shows about 120,000 clones, around 77% of them singletons. The sample consisted of peripheral blood. The receptors were gathered from a human donor in a cohort sampled during active COVID-19.

V and J are TRBV6-5 and TRBJ2-7; 7 bases fit TRBD2. CDR1 and CDR2 from the germline V gene are MNHEY and SVGAGI. The CDR3 contains 14 residues. V lost 0 bases and J lost 6; bases outside the gene matches: 5. CDR3 in amino acids: CASSYSRTRVEQYF. CDR3 coding DNA: TGTGCCAGCAGTTACTCAAGGACTAGGGTCGAGCAGTACTTC.

This sequence joins TRBV7-9 and TRBJ2-5, with 15 nucleotides matching TRBD2. The CDR3 is 16 residues long. Per the germline V gene, CDR1 is SEHNR and CDR2 is FQNEAQ (reference sequence). V trimming: 4 bases; J trimming: 5 bases; junction bases outside the gene matches: 5. CDR3 sequence reads: CASSSGLAGGVETQYF. The CDR3 region has the DNA TGTGCCAGCAGCTCTGGACTAGCGGGAGGGGTTGAGACCCAGTACTTC.

J is TRBJ1-5 and V is TRBV5-5, with 11 bases lining up with TRBD1. CDR1 and CDR2 (germline): SGHKS, YYEKEE (reference sequence). V dropped 4 bases and J dropped 1; count of bases not matched to a gene: 7. The CDR3 spans 17 residues. DNA for the CDR3: TGTGCCAGCAGCCCTACGGGACAGGGGGTAAGCAATCAGCCCCAGCATTTT. Amino acids: CASSPTGQGVSNQPQHF.

The chain links TRBV5-4 to TRBJ1-1, with D maybe TRBD1 (5 bases). Germline lookup yields CDR1 SGHNT and CDR2 YYREEE (reference sequence). CDR3 size: 14 residues. V shed 5 bases and J shed 4 bases, with 15 bases lying between them. CDR3 in DNA: TGTGCCAGCAGTACGACAGAAGGTTTCACTGAAGCTTTCTTT. Translating gives CASSTTEGFTEAFF.

The V call is TRBV7-6, the J call TRBJ2-7, with 8 positions matching TRBD1. The junction had 5 bases not matched to a gene; V was cut back by 0 bases and J by 4 bases. The CDR3 consists of 15 residues. Germline assignment: CDR1 SGHVS and CDR2 FNYEAQ. CDR3 residues: CASSLAWTGSYEQYF. CDR3 DNA sequence: TGTGCCAGCAGCTTAGCGTGGACAGGGTCGTACGAGCAGTACTTC.

The chain couples TRBV7-8 to TRBJ1-2, with a weak D call TRBD1 (6 bases). Germline V CDR1 and CDR2: SGHVS, FQNEAQ. The CDR3 runs 15 residues. Trimming left V 2 bases short and J 2 bases short, with 12 bases between. CDR3: CASSLITGSNYGYTF. Written as DNA, the CDR3 is TGTGCCAGCAGCTTAATTACAGGGTCCAACTATGGCTACACCTTC.

The genes are TRBV25-1 and TRBJ2-3, with D hard to call. Trimming removed 0 bases at V and 4 bases at J, with 5 bases between. From germline, CDR1 is MGHDK and CDR2 SYGVNS. This CDR3 comprises 13 residues. The CDR3 nucleotides read TGTGCCAGCAGTGAATACACGGCAGATACGCAGTATTTT. It codes for CASSEYTADTQYF.

The rearrangement uses TRBV5-4 and TRBJ1-1; D is unresolved. Germline V gene lookup returns CDR1 SGHNT and CDR2 YYREEE (reference sequence). The CDR3 runs to 14 residues. V gave up 0 bases and J gave up 8 bases, with 14 bases separating them. The CDR3 bases are TGTGCCAGCAGCTTGGGGGTCCTCGGGGAAGAAGCTTTCTTT. Its translation: CASSLGVLGEEAFF.

The chain couples TRBV28 to TRBJ1-2; D is ambiguous. The V gene lost 5 bases and the J gene lost 8 bases, with 9 bases spanning the gap. Germline CDR1 and CDR2: MDHEN and SYDVKM. This CDR3 has 11 residues. The CDR3 coding sequence is TGTGCCAGCAGTCGACTGGTCGGCTACACCTTC. Translation gives CASSRLVGYTF.

The chain links TRBV6-2 or TRBV6-3 to TRBJ1-1; D is undetermined. Germline V gives CDR1 MNHEY, CDR2 SVGEGT. The length of the CDR3 is 16 residues. V lost 0 bases, J lost 3 bases, and 14 bases lay in between. In nucleotides, the CDR3 is TGTGCCAGCAGTTACTCGGTTTCAGGCCCCTACACTGAAGCTTTCTTT. The encoded protein is CASSYSVSGPYTEAFF.